This TCR beta chain came from a study of blood T cell repertoires in COVID-19. The table came from immunoSEQ multiplex PCR; TCRdb's copy has only in-frame clones and leaves some out. The sample lists about 140,000 clones, roughly four fifths occurring once. V dropped 5 bases and J dropped 6; count of bases not matched to a gene: 6. CDR3 length: 13 amino acids. Germline V gene data show CDR1 as MRHNA and CDR2 as SNTAGT. The receptor was isolated from an elderly woman in a cohort sampled during active or convalescent COVID-19. The sequencing input was peripheral blood. V is TRBV6-4 and J is TRBJ1-2, with 7 bases fitting TRBD1. Here the CDR3 reads CASSQTGKHGYTF. CDR3 nucleotide sequence: TGTGCCAGCAGTCAGACAGGGAAACATGGCTACACCTTC.